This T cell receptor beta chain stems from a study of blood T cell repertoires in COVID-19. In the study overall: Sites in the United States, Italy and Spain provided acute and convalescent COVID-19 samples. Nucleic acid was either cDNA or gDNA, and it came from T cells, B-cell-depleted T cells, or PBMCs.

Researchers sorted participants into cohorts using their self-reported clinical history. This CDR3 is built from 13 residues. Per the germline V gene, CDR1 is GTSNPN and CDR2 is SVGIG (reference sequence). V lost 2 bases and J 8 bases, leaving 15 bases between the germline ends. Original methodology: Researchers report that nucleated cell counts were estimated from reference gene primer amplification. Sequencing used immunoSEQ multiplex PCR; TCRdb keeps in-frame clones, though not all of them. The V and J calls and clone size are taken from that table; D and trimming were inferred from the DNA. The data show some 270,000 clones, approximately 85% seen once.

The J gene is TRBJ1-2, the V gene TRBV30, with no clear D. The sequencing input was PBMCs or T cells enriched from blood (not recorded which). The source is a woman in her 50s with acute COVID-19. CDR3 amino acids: CAWSPSSLGGYTF. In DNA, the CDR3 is TGTGCCTGGAGTCCGTCAAGCCTCGGGGGCTACACCTTC.